The 4 T cell receptor beta chains in this list originate from one sample, sequenced in a study of blood T cells in healthy people across ages. Together with a sample-barcoded 5' primer, a J-beta primer mix was included in a second PCR lasting roughly 6 to 12 cycles. MiXCR, run by TCRdb on the 5' RACE reads, gives a single entry per CDR3 protein. The sample carries fewer than 750,000 distinct CDR3 sequences, more than 45% recorded once. The sequencing sample was made of blood. The receptors were sampled from a woman aged 80 or over in good health.

Turning to this clonotype: A read error is possible here, since a much larger clone lies one base away. The V call is TRBV7-2, the J call TRBJ2-3; TRBD2 aligns across 7 bases. This CDR3 has 15 amino acids. Looked up from germline, CDR1 is SGHTA and CDR2 is FQGNSA. The CDR3 protein is CASSLLSGVTDAQYF. The CDR3 nucleotides read TGTGCCAGCAGCTTATTAAGCGGGGTCACAGATGCGCAGTATTTT.

The J gene is TRBJ2-2, the V gene TRBV12-3 or TRBV12-4, with 11 bases fitting TRBD2. This CDR3 has 16 residues. After removal of 0 bases from V and 4 bases from J, the junction contained 1 base not matched to a gene. CDR3 in DNA: TGTGCCAGCAGTTTAGCTAGCGGGGGGGCCACCGGGGAGCTGTTTTTT. Translating gives CASSLASGGATGELFF.

This clonotype was observed once. CDR3 sequence (DNA): TGTGCCACCCAGGCATCTGGGGATACCGGGGAGCTGTTTTTT. Its translation is CATQASGDTGELFF. This chain joins TRBV10-3 and TRBJ2-2; D uncertain. Germline CDR1 and CDR2: ENHRY and SYGVKD. The CDR3 is 14 amino acids. Trimming left V 10 bases short and J 5 bases short, with 17 bases between.

This clonotype has only a few counts. The V call is TRBV5-1, the J call TRBJ2-1, with TRBD2 matching over 12 bases. The V and J ends lost 4 bases and 4 bases, in that order; junction bases with no gene match: 9. Germline V CDR1 and CDR2: SGHRS, YFSETQ. The CDR3 runs 17 residues. CDR3 sequence reads: CASSRFRTSGVYNEQFF. The CDR3 DNA follows: TGCGCCAGCAGCAGATTCCGGACTAGCGGGGTTTACAATGAGCAGTTCTTC. The whole variable domain, filled in from reference TRBV5-1 and TRBJ2-1, reads KAGVTQTPRYLIKTRGQQVTLSCSPISGHRSVSWYQQTPGQGLQFLFEYFSETQRNKGNFPGRFSGRQFSNSRSEMNVSTLELGDSALYLCASSRFRTSGVYNEQFFGPGTRLTVL.